The 6 T cell receptor beta chains in this list originate from one sample, sequenced in a study of blood T cell repertoires in COVID-19. The data were produced by immunoSEQ multiplex PCR, yet TCRdb's version contains in-frame clones alone and is incomplete. The sample records under 200,000 clones, roughly 86% being singletons. Material for sequencing was PBMCs or T cells enriched from blood (not recorded which). The receptors stem from a man aged 35 to 55 with acute COVID-19.

This chain joins TRBV11-2 and TRBJ1-1; TRBD1 might be the D (6 bases). V gave up 3 bases and J gave up 7 bases, with 12 bases separating them. The CDR3 spans 13 residues. Germline V lookup: CDR1 SGHAT, CDR2 FQNNGV. The CDR3 DNA is TGTGCCAGCAGCTTGGGGGCGAAGGTTGAAGCTTTCTTT. Residues: CASSLGAKVEAFF.

The J gene is TRBJ2-4, the V gene TRBV6-7, with TRBD2 matching over 11 bases. TRBV6-7 is an ORF, with its function uncertain. This CDR3 contains 19 residues. With V trimmed by 0 bases and J by 3 bases, 10 bases remained unmatched. DNA for the CDR3: TGTGCCAGCAGTTACTCGACAACTAGCGGGAGTTCGGACAAAAACATTCAGTACTTC. Its translation is CASSYSTTSGSSDKNIQYF.

The chain uses TRBV7-9 and TRBJ2-5; 8 nucleotides align to TRBD1. V was pared by 2 bases and J by 4 bases, with 6 bases of the junction left unmatched. This CDR3 comprises 15 residues. In germline, CDR1 is SEHNR, CDR2 FQNEAQ (reference sequence). For the CDR3, the DNA is TGTGCCAGCAGCTTAATGACAGGGGTGAGAGAGACCCAGTACTTC. It is translated as CASSLMTGVRETQYF. The full variable domain, rest sourced from reference TRBV7-9 and TRBJ2-5, is DTGVSQNPRHKITKRGQNVTFRCDPISEHNRLYWYRQTLGQGPEFLTYFQNEAQLEKSRLLSDRFSAERPKGSFSTLEIQRTEQGDSAMYLCASSLMTGVRETQYFGPGTRLLVL.

The chain combines TRBV10-3 with TRBJ2-7; 7 positions agree with TRBD1. CDR3 length: 14 amino acids. Trimming cost V 5 bases and J 5 bases; bases outside gene matches: 9. Germline CDR1 is ENHRY and CDR2 is SYGVKD. CDR3 DNA: TGTGCCATCAGTTCAACAGGGGATACCCACGAGCAGTACTTC. Amino acid sequence: CAISSTGDTHEQYF.

The rearrangement links TRBV11-3 to TRBJ1-6; no reliable D call. Looked up from germline, CDR1 is SGHNT and CDR2 is YENEEA. V dropped 2 bases and J dropped 9 bases, with 8 bases sitting between them. The CDR3 totals 13 residues. The CDR3 DNA reads TGTGCCAGCAGCTTAAACGGAGCTTCACCCCTCCACTTT. Its protein is CASSLNGASPLHF. The full variable domain, completed using reference TRBV11-3 and TRBJ1-6, is EAGVVQSPRYKIIEKKQPVAFWCNPISGHNTLYWYLQNLGQGPELLIRYENEEAVDDSQLPKDRFSAERLKGVDSTLKIQPAELGDSAVYLCASSLNGASPLHFGNGTRLTVT.

This chain uses TRBV27 with TRBJ2-1, with D possibly being TRBD2 (7 bases). V was pared by 4 bases and J by 0 bases, with 16 bases between. The CDR3 is 17 residues long. The V gene's germline CDR1 is MNHEY and CDR2 SMNVEV (reference sequence). In DNA, the CDR3 is TGTGCCAGCAGTTGGTCCAGGGGCGGGAGCTCCTACAATGAGCAGTTCTTC. Its translation: CASSWSRGGSSYNEQFF.